A single sample is the source of the 18 T cell receptor beta chains below, sequenced in a study of technical replicates of blood from a few donors. The repertoire was sequenced with immunoSEQ multiplex PCR; TCRdb's copy has only in-frame clones and lacks some. The sample carries 80,000 or so clones, 95% to 98% recorded once. Sequences were obtained from T cells isolated from PBMCs. The receptors come from a human donor in good health.

V and J are TRBV5-6 and TRBJ2-7; 10 nucleotides match TRBD1. CDR1 is SGHDT, CDR2 YYEEEE, per germline. J was trimmed by 4 bases and V by 4 bases; bases with no gene match: 5. The CDR3 has 14 amino acids. Here the CDR3 DNA reads TGTGCCAGCAGCATCGGGGGACAGGGGTACGAGCAGTACTTC. Translation gives CASSIGGQGYEQYF.

This chain connects TRBV9 to TRBJ1-1; tentative D call: TRBD1 (6 bases). Deletions cut 2 bases from V and 4 bases from J, with 9 bases between. Germline V lookup: CDR1 SGDLS, CDR2 YYNGEE. This CDR3 has 13 residues. CDR3: CASSVQGITEAFF. The DNA of the CDR3 is TGTGCCAGCAGCGTCCAGGGGATCACTGAAGCTTTCTTT.

The chain employs TRBV7-2 and TRBJ2-3; TRBD2 agrees at 9 bases. V lost 4 bases and J lost 11; bases outside the gene matches: 7. The CDR3 spans 13 residues. Germline CDR1 and CDR2: SGHTA and FQGNSA. CDR3 bases: TGTGCCAGCAGCTCTCGGGCAGCGGGAGGGCAGTATTTT. As protein: CASSSRAAGGQYF.

This clone has only one observation. The chain is built from TRBV19 and TRBJ1-1; D is unclear. The CDR3 loop spans 14 amino acids. CDR1 is LNHDA and CDR2 is SQIVND in the germline V gene (reference sequence). V lost 8 bases, J lost 7 bases, and 20 bases lay in between. This chain's CDR3 is CASLPNAGKIEAFF. Here the CDR3 DNA reads TGTGCCAGTCTTCCGAACGCGGGAAAGATTGAAGCTTTCTTT.

V is TRBV20-1 and J is TRBJ1-2; D uncertain. The CDR3 length is 11 residues. V lost 6 bases and J lost 2, with 7 bases in between. Germline CDR1 reads DFQATT; CDR2 reads SNEGSKA (reference sequence). CDR3 in DNA: TGCAGTGCCCAGTCCAACTATGGCTACACCTTC. Translated: CSAQSNYGYTF.

The chain couples TRBV10-3 to TRBJ1-1, with a possible D match to TRBD1 (6 bases). CDR1 and CDR2 from the germline V gene are ENHRY and SYGVKD. The CDR3 extends over 15 amino acids. The V and J ends lost 2 bases and 6 bases respectively, with 16 bases between them. CDR3 DNA: TGTGCCATCAGTGAGCCGAATACCCGGACAGCTGAAGCTTTCTTT. It is translated as CAISEPNTRTAEAFF.

CDR3 sequence: CASSLEAASSYEQYF. CDR3 bases: TGTGCCAGCAGCTTAGAGGCAGCTAGCTCCTACGAGCAGTACTTC. The rearrangement uses TRBV11-3 and TRBJ2-7; D uncertain. Germline V gives CDR1 SGHNT, CDR2 YENEEA. The CDR3 consists of 15 residues. Trimming stripped 0 bases from V and 0 bases from J, with 9 bases between.

This clone was observed once. This chain links TRBV4-1 with TRBJ2-7; TRBD2 matches 7 bases. This CDR3 has 17 amino acids. V shed 0 bases and J 2 bases; nucleotides not matched to a gene: 10. Per germline, CDR1 MGHRA and CDR2 YSYEKL. The CDR3 sequence: CASSQDEAGVVTYEQYF. The CDR3 region has the DNA TGCGCCAGCAGCCAAGATGAGGCGGGAGTGGTAACCTACGAGCAGTACTTC.

This sequence joins TRBV9 and TRBJ2-7; 7 bases are shared with TRBD1. J gave up 3 bases and V 0 bases, and 3 bases lay outside the gene matches. The CDR3 spans 14 residues. Germline V lookup: CDR1 SGDLS, CDR2 YYNGEE. In DNA form, the CDR3 reads TGTGCCAGCAGCGTAGTGGCAGGGGGCTACGAGCAGTACTTC. Its protein product is CASSVVAGGYEQYF.

This clone came up once. The rearrangement uses TRBV9 and TRBJ1-1, with D uncertain. The CDR3 is 13 residues long. V gave up 5 bases and J gave up 1 base, with 9 bases separating them. The V gene's germline CDR1 is SGDLS and CDR2 YYNGEE. CDR3 residues: CASSSQENTEAFF. The CDR3 bases are TGTGCCAGCAGTTCCCAGGAGAACACTGAAGCTTTCTTT.

CDR3 protein: CASGLVLKPGATEQYF. The CDR3 DNA sequence: TGTGCTAGTGGTTTGGTACTGAAGCCAGGGGCCACCGAGCAGTACTTC. The chain is built from TRBV12-5 and TRBJ2-7; D might be TRBD1 (6 bases). Germline CDR1 and CDR2: LGHNT and FRNRAP. V shed 0 bases and J shed 6 bases, with 18 bases lying between them. The CDR3 is 16 residues long. Filled out from reference TRBV12-5 and TRBJ2-7, the complete variable domain reads DARVTQTPRHKVTEMGQEVTMRCQPILGHNTVFWYRQTMMQGLELLAYFRNRAPLDDSGMPKDRFSAEMPDATLATLKIQPSEPRDSAVYFCASGLVLKPGATEQYFGPGTRLTVT.

The chain is built from TRBV7-9 and TRBJ2-3; 9 bases are shared with TRBD2. Per germline, CDR1 SEHNR and CDR2 FQNEAQ (reference sequence). V shed 1 base and J 5 bases; nucleotides not matched to a gene: 7. This CDR3 comprises 16 residues. DNA for the CDR3: TGTGCCAGCAGCTTAGGACTAGCGGATGGGGGAGATACGCAGTATTTT. It translates to CASSLGLADGGDTQYF. The full variable domain, with the rest looked up from reference TRBV7-9 and TRBJ2-3, is DTGVSQNPRHKITKRGQNVTFRCDPISEHNRLYWYRQTLGQGPEFLTYFQNEAQLEKSRLLSDRFSAERPKGSFSTLEIQRTEQGDSAMYLCASSLGLADGGDTQYFGPGTRLTVL.

The chain carries TRBV25-1 and TRBJ2-1, with 12 bases matching TRBD2. The CDR3 is 16 residues long. V shed 3 bases, J shed 3 bases, and the junction held 3 bases outside the gene matches. The germline V gene encodes CDR1 MGHDK and CDR2 SYGVNS. Here the CDR3 reads CASSDRGLAGYNEQFF. The DNA of the CDR3 is TGTGCCAGCAGTGACCGGGGACTAGCGGGCTACAATGAGCAGTTCTTC.

This chain uses TRBV10-1 with TRBJ1-4; 8 bases agree with TRBD1. The CDR3 length is 16 residues. The germline gives CDR1 WNHNN, CDR2 SYGVQD (reference sequence). The V and J ends lost 3 bases and 5 bases, in that order; junction bases with no gene match: 8. The CDR3 DNA reads as TGCGCCAGCAGTGAATCTGGGACAGGTTTAAATGAAAAACTGTTTTTT. It codes for CASSESGTGLNEKLFF.

The chain carries TRBV19 and TRBJ2-1; 13 bases line up with TRBD2. The CDR3 consists of 18 residues. Per the germline V gene, CDR1 is LNHDA and CDR2 is SQIVND (reference sequence). J lost 12 bases, V lost 5 bases, and 19 bases had no gene match. CDR3 bases: TGTGCCAGTAGTCCCTTGGTAGGACTAGCGGGAGAGTCGTGGAGGCAGTTCTTC. It yields the protein CASSPLVGLAGESWRQFF.

The chain has TRBV10-3 and TRBJ1-2, with 11 bases aligning to TRBD1. CDR3 length: 15 residues. The germline CDR1 and CDR2 sequences are ENHRY and SYGVKD. Germline trimming cut 2 bases from V and 5 bases from J; bases unmatched to any gene: 4. The CDR3 coding sequence is TGTGCCATCAGTGAGATGGGGACAGGGGGGTATGGCTACACCTTC. Protein: CAISEMGTGGYGYTF.

This chain connects TRBV5-1 to TRBJ1-1; 7 nucleotides align to TRBD1. This CDR3 comprises 12 residues. The germline V gene has CDR1 SGHRS and CDR2 YFSETQ. V lost 4 bases to trimming and J lost 5 bases; unmatched junction nucleotides: 2. CDR3 region: CASSTGDTEAFF. For the CDR3, the DNA is TGCGCCAGCAGCACAGGGGATACTGAAGCTTTCTTT.

This clone was picked up one time. The genes are TRBV4-1 and TRBJ2-7; D call uncertain. The CDR3 has 14 amino acids. Trimming left V 1 base short and J 2 bases short, with 9 bases between. Germline CDR1 and CDR2: MGHRA and YSYEKL. This chain's CDR3 is CASSQGHNTYEQYF. The CDR3 nucleotides read TGCGCCAGCAGCCAAGGACACAACACCTACGAGCAGTACTTC.